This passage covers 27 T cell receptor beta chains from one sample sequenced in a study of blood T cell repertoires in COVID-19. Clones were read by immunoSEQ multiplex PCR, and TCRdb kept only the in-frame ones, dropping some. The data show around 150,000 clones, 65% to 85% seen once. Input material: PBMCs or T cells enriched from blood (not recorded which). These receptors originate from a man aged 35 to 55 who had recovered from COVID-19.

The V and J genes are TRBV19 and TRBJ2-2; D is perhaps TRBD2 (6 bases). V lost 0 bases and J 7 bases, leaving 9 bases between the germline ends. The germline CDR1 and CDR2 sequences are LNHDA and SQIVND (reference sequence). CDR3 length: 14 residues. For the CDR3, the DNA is TGTGCCAGTAGTATAGATTCCGGGAGCGGGGAGCTGTTTTTT. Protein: CASSIDSGSGELFF.

DNA of the CDR3: TGTGCCAGCAGTGAAGTGGCAGGGGACAGAAAGACCCAGTACTTC. Translation gives CASSEVAGDRKTQYF. The V gene is TRBV2, the J gene TRBJ2-5; 7 nucleotides align to TRBD1. The CDR3 totals 15 residues. J was trimmed by 6 bases and V by 1 base; bases with no gene match: 8. Germline CDR1 reads SNHLY; CDR2 reads FYNNEI.

The CDR3 DNA is TGTGCCAGCAGCGTAGAGAGCGGTTCCTCCTACGAGCAGTACTTC. It codes for CASSVESGSSYEQYF. The chain is built from TRBV9 and TRBJ2-7; D is possibly TRBD2 (5 bases). The CDR3 is 15 amino acids. Germline lookup yields CDR1 SGDLS and CDR2 YYNGEE. V lost 0 bases, J lost 0 bases, and 10 bases lay in between.

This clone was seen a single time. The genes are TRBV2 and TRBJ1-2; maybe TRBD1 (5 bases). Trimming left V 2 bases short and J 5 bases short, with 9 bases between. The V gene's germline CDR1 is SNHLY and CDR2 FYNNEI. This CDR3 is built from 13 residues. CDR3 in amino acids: CASSESAGYGYTF. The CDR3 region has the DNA TGTGCCAGCAGTGAATCGGCAGGGTATGGCTACACCTTC.

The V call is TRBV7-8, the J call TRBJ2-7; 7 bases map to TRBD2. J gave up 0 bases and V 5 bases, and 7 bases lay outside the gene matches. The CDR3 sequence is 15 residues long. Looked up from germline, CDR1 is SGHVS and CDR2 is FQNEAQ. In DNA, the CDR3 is TGTGCCAGCAGCCTAATAGCGGGTAGCTCCTACGAGCAGTACTTC. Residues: CASSLIAGSSYEQYF.

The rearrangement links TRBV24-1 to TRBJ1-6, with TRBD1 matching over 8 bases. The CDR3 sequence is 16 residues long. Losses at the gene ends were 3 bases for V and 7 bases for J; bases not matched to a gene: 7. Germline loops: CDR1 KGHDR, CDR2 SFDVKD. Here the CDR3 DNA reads TGTGCCACCAGTGATCCTGGACAGGGCCAAAATTCACCCCTCCACTTT. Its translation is CATSDPGQGQNSPLHF.

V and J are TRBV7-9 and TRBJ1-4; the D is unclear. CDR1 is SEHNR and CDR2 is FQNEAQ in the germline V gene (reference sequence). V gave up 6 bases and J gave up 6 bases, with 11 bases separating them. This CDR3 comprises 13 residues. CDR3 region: CASRLLTDEKLFF. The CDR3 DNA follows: TGTGCCAGCAGGCTTTTAACGGATGAAAAACTGTTTTTT.

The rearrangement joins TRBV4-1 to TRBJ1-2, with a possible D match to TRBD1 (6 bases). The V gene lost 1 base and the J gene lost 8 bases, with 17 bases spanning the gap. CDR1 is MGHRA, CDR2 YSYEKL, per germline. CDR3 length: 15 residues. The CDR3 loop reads CASSQGLGQIEGYTF. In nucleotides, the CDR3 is TGCGCCAGCAGCCAAGGCCTTGGACAGATCGAGGGCTACACCTTC.

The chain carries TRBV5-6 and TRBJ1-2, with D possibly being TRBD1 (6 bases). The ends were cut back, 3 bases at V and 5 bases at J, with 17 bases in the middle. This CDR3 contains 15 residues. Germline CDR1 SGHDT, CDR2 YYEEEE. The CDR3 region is CASSWGRAEWYGYTF. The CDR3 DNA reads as TGTGCCAGCAGCTGGGGGCGGGCAGAGTGGTATGGCTACACCTTC.

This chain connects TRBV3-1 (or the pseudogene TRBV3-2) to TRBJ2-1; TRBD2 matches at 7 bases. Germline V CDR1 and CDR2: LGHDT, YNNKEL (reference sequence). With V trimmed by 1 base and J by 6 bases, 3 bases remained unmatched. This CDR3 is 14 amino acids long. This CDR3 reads CASSQGTSSNEQFF. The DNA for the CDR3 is TGTGCCAGCAGCCAAGGGACTAGTTCCAATGAGCAGTTCTTC.

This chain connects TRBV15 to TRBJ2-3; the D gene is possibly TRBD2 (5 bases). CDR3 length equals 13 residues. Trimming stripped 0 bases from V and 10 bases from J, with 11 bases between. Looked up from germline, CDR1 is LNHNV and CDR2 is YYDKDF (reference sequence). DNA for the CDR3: TGTGCCACCAGCAGAGATTTGACCGGGGCGCAGTATTTT. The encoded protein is CATSRDLTGAQYF. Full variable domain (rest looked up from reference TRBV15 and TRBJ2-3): DAMVIQNPRYQVTQFGKPVTLSCSQTLNHNVMYWYQQKSSQAPKLLFHYYDKDFNNEADTPDNFQSRRPNTSFCFLDIRSPGLGDTAMYLCATSRDLTGAQYFGPGTRLTVL.

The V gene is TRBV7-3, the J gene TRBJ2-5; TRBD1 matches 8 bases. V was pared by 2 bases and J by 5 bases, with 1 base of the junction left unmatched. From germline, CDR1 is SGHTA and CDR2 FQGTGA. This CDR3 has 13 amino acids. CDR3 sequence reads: CASSLRDRETQYF. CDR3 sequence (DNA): TGTGCCAGCAGCTTACGGGACAGGGAGACCCAGTACTTC. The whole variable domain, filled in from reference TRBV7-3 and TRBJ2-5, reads GAGVSQTPSNKVTEKGKYVELRCDPISGHTALYWYRQSLGQGPEFLIYFQGTGAADDSGLPNDRFFAVRPEGSVSTLKIQRTERGDSAVYLCASSLRDRETQYFGPGTRLLVL.

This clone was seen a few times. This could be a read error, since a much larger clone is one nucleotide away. This chain's CDR3 is CASSRTGSNTGELFF. The CDR3 DNA reads TGTGCCAGCAGCAGGACAGGGTCCAACACCGGGGAGCTGTTTTTT. This chain uses TRBV5-5 with TRBJ2-2, with 8 bases aligning to TRBD1. The CDR3 is 15 amino acids. Per germline, CDR1 SGHKS and CDR2 YYEKEE (reference sequence). Trimming removed 4 bases from V and 2 bases from J; junction bases left unmatched: 4.

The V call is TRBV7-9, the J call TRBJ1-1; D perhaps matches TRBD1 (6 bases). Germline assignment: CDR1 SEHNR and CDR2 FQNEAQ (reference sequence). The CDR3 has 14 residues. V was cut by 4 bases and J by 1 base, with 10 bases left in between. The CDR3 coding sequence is TGTGCCAGCAGCTCGCCACAGGGGAACACTGAAGCTTTCTTT. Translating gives CASSSPQGNTEAFF.

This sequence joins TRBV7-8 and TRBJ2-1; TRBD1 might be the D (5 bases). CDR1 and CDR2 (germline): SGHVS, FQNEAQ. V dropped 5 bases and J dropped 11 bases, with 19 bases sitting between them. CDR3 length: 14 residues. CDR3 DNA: TGTGCCAGCAGCCCCCTCTACACTCAGGGCCAGCAGTTCTTC. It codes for CASSPLYTQGQQFF.

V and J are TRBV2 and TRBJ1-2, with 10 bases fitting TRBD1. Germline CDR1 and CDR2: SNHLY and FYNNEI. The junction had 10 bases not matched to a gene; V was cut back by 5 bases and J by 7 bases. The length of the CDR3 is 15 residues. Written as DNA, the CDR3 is TGTGCCAGCAGTAATGATTACCGGGACAGGGGTGGCTACACCTTC. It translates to CASSNDYRDRGGYTF.

In DNA form, the CDR3 reads TGTGCCAGTAGTATGAGGACAGGGGGACCCCTCCACTTT. Translated: CASSMRTGGPLHF. The V and J genes are TRBV19 and TRBJ1-6; TRBD1 matches at 10 bases. The CDR3 consists of 13 residues. The V and J ends lost 3 bases and 12 bases, in that order; junction bases with no gene match: 2. From germline, CDR1 is LNHDA and CDR2 SQIVND (reference sequence). The whole variable domain, remainder taken from reference TRBV19 and TRBJ1-6, is DGGITQSPKYLFRKEGQNVTLSCEQNLNHDAMYWYRQDPGQGLRLIYYSQIVNDFQKGDIAEGYSVSREKKESFPLTVTSAQKNPTAFYLCASSMRTGGPLHFGNGTRLTVT.

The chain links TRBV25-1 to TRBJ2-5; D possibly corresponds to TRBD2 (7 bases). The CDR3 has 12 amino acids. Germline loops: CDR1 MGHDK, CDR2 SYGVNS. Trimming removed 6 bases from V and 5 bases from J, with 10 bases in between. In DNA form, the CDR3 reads TGTGCCAGCAGGGAGGGGGGGGAGACCCAGTACTTC. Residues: CASREGGETQYF.

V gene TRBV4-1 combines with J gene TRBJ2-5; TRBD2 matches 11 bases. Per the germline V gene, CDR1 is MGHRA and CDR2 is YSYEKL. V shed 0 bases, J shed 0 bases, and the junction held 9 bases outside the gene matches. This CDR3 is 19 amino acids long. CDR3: CASSQDEGASGGYQETQYF. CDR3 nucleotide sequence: TGCGCCAGCAGCCAAGATGAAGGGGCTAGCGGGGGGTACCAAGAGACCCAGTACTTC.

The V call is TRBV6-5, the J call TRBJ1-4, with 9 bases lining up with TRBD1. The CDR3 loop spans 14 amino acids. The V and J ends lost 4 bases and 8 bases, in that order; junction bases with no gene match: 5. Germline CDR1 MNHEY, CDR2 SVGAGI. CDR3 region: CASSWGQGQEKLFF. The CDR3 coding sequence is TGTGCCAGCAGTTGGGGACAGGGACAGGAAAAACTGTTTTTT.

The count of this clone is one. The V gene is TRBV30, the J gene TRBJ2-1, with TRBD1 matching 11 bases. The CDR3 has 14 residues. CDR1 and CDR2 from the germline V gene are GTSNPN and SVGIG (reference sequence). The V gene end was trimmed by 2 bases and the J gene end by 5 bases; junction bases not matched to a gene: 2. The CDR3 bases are TGTGCCTGGAGTCGGGACAGGGGGAACAATGAGCAGTTCTTC. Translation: CAWSRDRGNNEQFF.

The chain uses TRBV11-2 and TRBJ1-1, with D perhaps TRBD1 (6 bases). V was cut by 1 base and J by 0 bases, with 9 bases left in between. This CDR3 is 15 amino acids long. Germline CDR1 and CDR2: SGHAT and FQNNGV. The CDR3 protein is CASSLGGGMNTEAFF. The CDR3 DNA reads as TGTGCCAGCAGCTTAGGGGGGGGCATGAACACTGAAGCTTTCTTT.

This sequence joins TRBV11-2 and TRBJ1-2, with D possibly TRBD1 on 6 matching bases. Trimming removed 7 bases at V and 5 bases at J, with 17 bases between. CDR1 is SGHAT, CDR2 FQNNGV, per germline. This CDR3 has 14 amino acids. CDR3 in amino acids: CASTKFPGVYGYTF. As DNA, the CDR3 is TGTGCCAGCACCAAATTTCCAGGGGTATATGGCTACACCTTC.

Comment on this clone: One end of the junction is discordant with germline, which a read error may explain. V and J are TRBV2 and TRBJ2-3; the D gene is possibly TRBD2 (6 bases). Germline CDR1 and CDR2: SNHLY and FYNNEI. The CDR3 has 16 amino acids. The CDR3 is CASSELVAEITDSQYF. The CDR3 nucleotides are TGTGCCAGCAGTGAATTGGTAGCGGAAATCACAGATTCGCAGTATTTT.

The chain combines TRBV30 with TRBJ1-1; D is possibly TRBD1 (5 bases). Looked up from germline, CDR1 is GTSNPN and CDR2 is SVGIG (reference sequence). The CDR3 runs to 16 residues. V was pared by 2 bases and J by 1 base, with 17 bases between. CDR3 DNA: TGTGCCTGGAGTCACCGGCAGGGAAGGTCGAACACTGAAGCTTTCTTT. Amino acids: CAWSHRQGRSNTEAFF.

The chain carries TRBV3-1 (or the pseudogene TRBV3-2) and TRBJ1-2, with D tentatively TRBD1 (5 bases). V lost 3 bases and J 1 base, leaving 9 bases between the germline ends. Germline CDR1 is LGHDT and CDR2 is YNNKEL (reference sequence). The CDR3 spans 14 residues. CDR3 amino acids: CASSQDTLNYGYTF. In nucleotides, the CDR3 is TGTGCCAGCAGCCAGGACACACTTAACTATGGCTACACCTTC.

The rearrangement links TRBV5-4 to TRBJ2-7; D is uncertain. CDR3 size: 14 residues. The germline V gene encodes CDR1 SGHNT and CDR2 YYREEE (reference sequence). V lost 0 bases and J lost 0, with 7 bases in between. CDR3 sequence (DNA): TGTGCCAGCAGCTTGGCAGTAACCTCCTACGAGCAGTACTTC. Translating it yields CASSLAVTSYEQYF.